The subject of this entry is one TCR beta chain. Its antigen remains undetermined. Qualities for individual bases were not recorded, and no much larger clone is one base off. Unmatched junction bases come to 5, with V trimmed by 3 bases and J by 0 bases. CDR1 and CDR2, per the germline V gene, are KGHSH and LQKENI. From the cysteine through the phenylalanine, the CDR3 covers 16 amino acids. Solely the CDR3 DNA is kept, with 48 bases framed from the first base. This sample is drawn from a study of cytomegalovirus exposure and HLA in healthy donors (dated by TCRdb to the late 2010s). Broadly, across the study: According to an earlier analysis of a few hundred of the donors, about 179 million T cells yielded roughly 100 million unique TCR beta sequences and more than 250 Gb of sequence data. All discovery cohort repertoires had been generated using a single sequencing platform. Donor age, sex, ethnicity and CMV serostatus were collected together with the repertoire data. HLA typing included class I and class II loci at four-digit resolution. The study profiled the T cell repertoires of under 850 subjects by immunosequencing and related them to cytomegalovirus serostatus. Roughly five DR-DQ haplotypes were handled as single units for association and clustering because linkage in the cohort was strong. Among the roughly 370 genotyped donors, approximately 81% belonged to the genetic ancestry cluster associated with self-reported Caucasian donors. An earlier analysis of some 500 of the donors applied high-throughput TCR beta sequencing to assess whether each TCR beta V gene segment acted as functional or pseudogenic. Along with the approximately 620-subject first cohort, a separate validation cohort of about 110 different subjects was used. In the later analysis, no new phenotypic data were used to find candidate immune exposures; instead, reliance was placed on TCR beta sequences and their occurrence across donors. On average, about 200,000 unique TCR beta nucleotide sequences were sequenced per donor among some 430 genotyped donors of the cohort, with approximately 18% of those sequences being non-productive. Approximately 310 gigabases of sequencing data and tens of millions of unique TCR sequences were included in an early release covering 500 to 750 HLA-typed donors. To predict cytomegalovirus infection status, the study brought together high-throughput TCR immunosequencing, statistical association of individual TCRs with disease status, and machine learning. The number of donors typed differed by locus, with about 629-640 for A, B, C, DRB1 and DQB1, 522 for DQA1, over 600 for DPA1, and around 430 for DPB1. In a later analysis, previously published TCR beta repertoires from more than 500 donors were re-analyzed and high-resolution HLA genotyping was added so that TCR occurrence patterns could be studied. In a later genetic analysis, genome-wide SNP genotypes for about three fifths of the roughly 670 donors were used, and that subset was treated as a discovery cohort. The study aimed to test whether signatures of past pathogen exposure could be identified by cataloging public T cell receptors.

The cohort was made up of 650 to 700 healthy bone marrow donors. At the time of sampling, every cohort member was nominally healthy, though immune exposures that went unrecorded were likely present. The donor was CMV seropositive and belonged to the group of about 290 seropositive cohort members. A peripheral blood sample was collected from each donor, and TCR beta sequencing was performed on peripheral blood mononuclear cells. The Qiagen DNeasy Blood Extraction Kit was used to extract genomic DNA from the blood cell samples. What the work shows at the level of the full study, not this receptor alone: Because HLA typing was unavailable for some donors at each locus, only the typed subset was used in association tests. Most CMV-associated TCR beta chains appeared to be HLA-restricted in a later analysis, and the HLA associations seemed to be driven largely by CMV exposure. In an earlier analysis of around 600 of the donors, most TCR beta V segments were observed in productive rearrangements about 90% or about 30% of the time, broadly matching IMGT annotations. The only immune exposure information available for the cohort was CMV serostatus. According to a later genetic analysis, donors in an Asian-associated ancestry cluster had fewer N-insertions in productive TCRs than the approximately 690-donor mean. A group of highly shared sequence variants was considered likely to be a technical artifact of the sequencing pipeline. The classifier was reported to diagnose cytomegalovirus status with high specificity and sensitivity in both the original cohort and the validation cohort. In a later analysis, HLA-associated TCR beta chains showed more clonal expansion and lower generation probabilities than non-associated chains that were equally common. According to a later analysis, TCR association rates differed among HLA loci, with DRB1 alleles showing the most associated TCRs and HLA-C alleles showing the fewest. An association between a missense DCLRE1C variant and V-gene and J-gene trimming of TCR beta chains was found in a later genetic analysis and replicated in an independent cohort. Assigning TCR associations to individual alleles was difficult when HLA alleles, especially DR and DQ, strongly co-occurred. In a later analysis, several top co-occurrence clusters were reported to appear linked to parvovirus B19, influenza, CMV and Epstein-Barr virus. The presence/absence analyses assumed that sequencing depth was roughly uniform across donors, and that assumption may not be true. It was suggested by the authors that the approach could potentially be generalized to other disease states and immunological phenotypes. A total of about 150 TCR beta chains were listed by the study as associated with cytomegalovirus. Some IMGT-functional V segments, including TRBV6-2 and TRBV6-3, could not be distinguished by the 87-base-pair reads and were therefore excluded. Most TCR sequences were observed very rarely across donors, whereas some public TCRs were present in many individuals. Only TCR beta chains were sequenced in this cohort, and the absence of alpha or paired-chain data limited detectable features. In a later analysis, some 17,000 TCR beta sequences were associated with specific HLA alleles at a false discovery rate of 0.05. Three of the identified cytomegalovirus-associated TCR beta chains were confirmed in vitro to be specific for cytomegalovirus antigens. A further reported finding was that TCR beta sequences accurately predicted the HLA-A and HLA-B alleles for most subjects in the first cohort. Linkage disequilibrium might explain the correlated functional status among segregating V segments, but an unknown experimental factor could not be excluded. Because counts were too low, roughly 17 rarely observed V segments, including chromosome 9 orphons, were left out of the earlier analysis of 587 of the donors.

Library preparation employed the immunoSEQ multiplex PCR assay. For the multiplex PCR, a mixture combining 60 forward primers for TCR Vbeta segments and 13 reverse primers for TCR Jbeta segments was used. Amplification of the CDR3 region of rearranged TCR beta genes was performed with a multiplex PCR assay on genomic DNA. The amplified TCR beta libraries were sequenced on the Illumina HiSeq System as 87-base-pair reads. Per the authors' processing: Across the 700 or so repertoires, a later analysis counted tens of millions of unique TCR beta chains, roughly 11 million of which were shared by at least two donors. Raw reads were error-corrected and collapsed into unique sequences by a nearest-neighbor algorithm in which closely related sequences were merged to remove PCR and sequencing errors. V, D and J gene segments were assigned by aligning CDR3 sequences to IMGT reference sequences. For a sequence to be retained, at least a six-nucleotide match to both a V gene segment and a J gene segment was required. Rearrangements were classified as productive when the CDR3 lacked stop codons and remained in frame with V and J, and all other rearrangements were classified as non-productive. CDR3 was defined according to IMGT convention as the region running from the second conserved V-encoded cysteine to the conserved J-encoded phenylalanine. The earlier analysis of about 610 of the donors excluded sequences that lacked an unambiguous match to a single V gene segment. An earlier analysis of almost 600 of the donors classified V segments as functional when productive rearrangements were above 56.7% and as segregating when the standard deviation between donors was above 5%. A statistical classification framework was developed to diagnose cytomegalovirus status using the catalog of TCR beta chain sequences. In a later analysis, V and J genes were assigned by comparing TCR nucleotide sequences against IMGT/GENE-DB human TR gene sequences. In a later analysis, CDR3 sequences and most-parsimonious VDJ recombination scenarios were assigned using the TCRdist pipeline. In a later analysis, each TCR beta chain was defined by its CDR3 amino acid sequence together with its V-gene family, and reads lacking a unique V-gene family were excluded. To address suspected cross-contamination and a sequencing artifact, a later analysis removed over 500 highly shared, low-generation-probability nucleotide sequences. For each public chain, a later analysis derived a clonal expansion index from normalized ranks of inferred template counts within each repertoire. In a later analysis, generation probabilities were computed using a VDJ recombination model fitted to out-of-frame rearrangements, and the results were checked against IGoR. In a later analysis, hypergeometric tests were used to score TCR-TCR, TCR-HLA and TCR-CMV co-occurrence, with a repertoire-size bias correction applied to TCR pairs. False discovery rates were estimated in a later analysis by permuting HLA or CMV assignments 20 times. In a later analysis, co-occurring TCRs were grouped using DBSCAN, and TCRdist sequence similarity was added for clustering within HLA-allele-positive subsets. For co-occurrence clustering, repertoires with fewer than 30,000 or more than 120,000 public chains were excluded, along with about five repertoires with anomalous nucleotide sharing. TCRdb retrieved this table from immuneACCESS and kept in-frame rearrangements only. Not all clones are present; in checked studies, unresolved V genes account for under half, and no reason is known for the remainder. The V and J calls and clone size are taken from that table; D and trimming were inferred from the DNA. A total of some 110,000 clones appear in this sample, about an eighth of them only once. The ten top clones hold approximately 15% of the sample.

This TCR was recovered from a man in his forties in good health and CMV-seropositive. The sequence links TRBV18 to TRBJ1-1; 9 central nucleotides agree with TRBD1. Sequencing used PBMCs. The nucleotides are TGTGCCAGCTCACCCCTGGGACAGGGAGTGAACACTGAAGCTTTCTTT. The encoded protein is CASSPLGQGVNTEAFF.